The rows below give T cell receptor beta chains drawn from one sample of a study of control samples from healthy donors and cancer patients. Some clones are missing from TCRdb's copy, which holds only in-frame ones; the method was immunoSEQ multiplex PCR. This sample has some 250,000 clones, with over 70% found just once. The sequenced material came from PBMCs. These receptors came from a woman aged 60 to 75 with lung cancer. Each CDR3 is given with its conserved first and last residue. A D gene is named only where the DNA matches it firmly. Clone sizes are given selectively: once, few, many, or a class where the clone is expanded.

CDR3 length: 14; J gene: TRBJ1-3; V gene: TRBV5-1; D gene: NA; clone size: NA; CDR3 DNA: TGCGCCAGCAGCTTGGGACAGAATGGAAACACCATATATTTT; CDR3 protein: CASSLGQNGNTIYF
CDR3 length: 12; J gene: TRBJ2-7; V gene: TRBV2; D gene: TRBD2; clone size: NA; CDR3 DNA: TGTGCCAGCGGGGGGGGTGTCGGCGAGCAGTACTTC; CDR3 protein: CASGGGVGEQYF
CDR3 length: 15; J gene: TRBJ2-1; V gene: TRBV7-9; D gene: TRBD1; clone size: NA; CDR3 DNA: TGTGCCAGCAGCTTAAGACAGGGGGCAGAAAATGAGCAGTTCTTC; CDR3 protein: CASSLRQGAENEQFF
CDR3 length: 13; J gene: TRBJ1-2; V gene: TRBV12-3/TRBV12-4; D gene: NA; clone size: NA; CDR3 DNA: TGTGCCAGCAGTTTTGAGGGGCGAGTGGGCTACACCTTC; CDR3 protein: CASSFEGRVGYTF
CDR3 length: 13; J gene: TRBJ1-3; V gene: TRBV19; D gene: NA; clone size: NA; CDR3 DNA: TGTGCCAGTTCGAAGGGGATCGGAAACACCATATATTTT; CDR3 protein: CASSKGIGNTIYF
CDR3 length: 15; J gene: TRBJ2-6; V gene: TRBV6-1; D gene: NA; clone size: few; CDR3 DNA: TGTGCCAGCAGTGAACAGGGCGGAACAGCCAACGTCCTGACTTTC; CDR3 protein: CASSEQGGTANVLTF
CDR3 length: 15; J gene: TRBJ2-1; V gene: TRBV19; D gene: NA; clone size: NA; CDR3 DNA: TGTGCCAGTAGGGGGGATACAGGAGGCAGTAATCAGCAGTTCTTC; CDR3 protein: CASRGDTGGSNQQFF
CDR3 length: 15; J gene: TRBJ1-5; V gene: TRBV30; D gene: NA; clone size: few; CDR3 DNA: TGTGCCTGGAGTGTAAAGGGGATGGGGAATCAGCCCCAGCATTTT; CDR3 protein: CAWSVKGMGNQPQHF
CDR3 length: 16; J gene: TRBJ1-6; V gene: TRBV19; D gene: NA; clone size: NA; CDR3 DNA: TGTGCCAGTGAAGGGACGCCGAGCTCCTATAATTCACCCCTCCACTTT; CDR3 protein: CASEGTPSSYNSPLHF
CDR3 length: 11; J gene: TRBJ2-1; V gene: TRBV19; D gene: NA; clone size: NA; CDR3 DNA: TGTGCCAGTAGTATAGTAACCGAGCAGTTCTTC; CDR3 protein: CASSIVTEQFF